This T cell receptor beta chain was obtained from a study of cytomegalovirus exposure and HLA in healthy donors. Study-wide results and limits: In an earlier analysis, productive rearrangement rates for most beta V segments clustered near 87% or 30%.

A multiplex PCR was run with 60 Vbeta primers and 13 Jbeta primers. Method: immunoSEQ multiplex PCR; TCRdb's copy keeps in-frame clones and lacks some. The listing records about 58,000 clones. Concerning this clone: Its antigen is as yet unknown.

The CDR3 is made up of 15 amino acids. V lost 0 bases to trimming and J lost 8 bases, with 15 bases between them. CDR1 and CDR2 from the germline V gene are SGHNT and YENEEA. This chain uses TRBV11-3 with TRBJ2-3; D call uncertain. The source is a woman between 18 and 29 years old in good health and CMV-seronegative. Material for sequencing was PBMCs. The CDR3 sequence: CASSLDPIAISTQYF. CDR3 coding DNA: TGTGCCAGCAGCTTAGATCCTATAGCCATCAGTACGCAGTATTTT. The full variable domain, its missing parts supplied by reference TRBV11-3 and TRBJ2-3, is EAGVVQSPRYKIIEKKQPVAFWCNPISGHNTLYWYLQNLGQGPELLIRYENEEAVDDSQLPKDRFSAERLKGVDSTLKIQPAELGDSAVYLCASSLDPIAISTQYFGPGTRLTVL.